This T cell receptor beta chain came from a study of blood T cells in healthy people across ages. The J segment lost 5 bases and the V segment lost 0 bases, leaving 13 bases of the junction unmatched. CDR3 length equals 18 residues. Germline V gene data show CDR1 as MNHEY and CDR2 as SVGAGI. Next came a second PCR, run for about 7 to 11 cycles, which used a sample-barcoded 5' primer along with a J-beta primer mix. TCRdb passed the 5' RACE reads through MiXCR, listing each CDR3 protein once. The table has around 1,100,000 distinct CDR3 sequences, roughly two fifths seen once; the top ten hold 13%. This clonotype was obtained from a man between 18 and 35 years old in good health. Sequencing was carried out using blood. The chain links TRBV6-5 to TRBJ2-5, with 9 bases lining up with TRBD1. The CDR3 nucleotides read TGTGCCAGCAGTTACTCCTCACAGGGGGCGTCAGTCCGGGAGACCCAGTACTTC. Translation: CASSYSSQGASVRETQYF.